Presented here are 2 T cell receptor beta chains from one specimen sequenced in a study of blood T cell repertoires in COVID-19. Clones were read by immunoSEQ multiplex PCR, and TCRdb kept only the in-frame ones, dropping some. Of roughly 120,000 clones in the sample, around nine tenths were seen once. Sequences were obtained from peripheral blood. Source of these receptors: an older woman who had recovered from COVID-19.

The chain links TRBV12-3 or TRBV12-4 to TRBJ2-2; no clear D. Between the trimmed V and J ends, which lost 6 bases and 8 bases, there was a span of 10 bases. This CDR3 comprises 12 residues. CDR3 in amino acids: CASSSARGELFF. The CDR3 bases are TGTGCCAGCAGCTCCGCCAGAGGGGAGCTGTTTTTT.

J is TRBJ1-4 and V is TRBV5-5, with D unclear. The CDR3 has 16 residues. Germline CDR1 is SGHKS and CDR2 is YYEKEE (reference sequence). V was clipped by 3 bases and J by 0 bases, with 12 bases between them. CDR3 loop: CASSSGRGATNEKLFF. The DNA of the CDR3 is TGTGCCAGCAGCTCGGGTCGGGGTGCAACTAATGAAAAACTGTTTTTT.